These T cell receptor beta chains were read from a single sample in a study of beta chain features in type 1 diabetes. Sequencing used immunoSEQ multiplex PCR; TCRdb keeps in-frame clones, though not all of them. Among just over 450,000 clones, around 30% were seen once, and the ten largest hold about 0.065%. The sample was naive CD4+ T cells from blood. All receptors come from a man between 18 and 29 years old in good health. Each CDR3 is given with its conserved first and last residue. D genes are given only for firm matches. Clone size is not always given. Where it is, it says once, few, many or a class for expanded clones.

J | V | length | size | D | DNA | CDR3
TRBJ2-5 | TRBV9 | 15 | . | . | TGTGCCAGCAGCGTAGACTCCGGGACTTCTGAGACCCAGTACTTC | CASSVDSGTSETQYF
TRBJ2-7 | TRBV7-9 | 13 | . | . | TGTGCCAGCAGCTCGGGCCTGCGGGGAGAGCAGTACTTC | CASSSGLRGEQYF
TRBJ2-7 | TRBV5-1 | 15 | . | . | TGCGCCAGCAGCCCCCAAGGACAGCGACCCTACGAGCAGTACTTC | CASSPQGQRPYEQYF
TRBJ2-7 | TRBV4-3 | 15 | few | . | TGCGCCAGCAGCCAAGATTTTATGGGCTTCTACGAGCAGTACTTC | CASSQDFMGFYEQYF
TRBJ1-2 | TRBV6-5 | 13 | . | TRBD1 | TGTGCCAGCAGTTCCCGGACAGGGTATGGCTACACCTTC | CASSSRTGYGYTF
TRBJ2-7 | TRBV5-1 | 16 | . | . | TGCGCCAGCAGCTTGGGAGGTGCGGACAGCCCCTACGAGCAGTACTTC | CASSLGGADSPYEQYF
TRBJ2-7 | TRBV27 | 19 | few | TRBD2 | TGTGCCAGCAGTTTGTCGAGTACTAGCGGGAGCCGACAATACTACGAGCAGTACTTC | CASSLSSTSGSRQYYEQYF
TRBJ2-1 | TRBV9 | 17 | few | TRBD2 | TGTGCCAGCAGCCCGGGGACTAGCGGGAGATCCTACAATGAGCAGTTCTTC | CASSPGTSGRSYNEQFF
TRBJ2-3 | TRBV5-1 | 18 | . | TRBD2 | TGCGCCAGCAGCTTACAGGGACTAGCGGGAGGATTCACAGATACGCAGTATTTT | CASSLQGLAGGFTDTQYF
TRBJ1-2 | TRBV5-1 | 16 | few | TRBD1 | TGCGCCAGCAGCTGGGGCTACTTACAGGGGACGGATGGCTACACCTTC | CASSWGYLQGTDGYTF
TRBJ2-3 | TRBV10-3 | 14 | . | . | TGTGCCATCAGTGAGTTCATTAGCACAGATACGCAGTATTTT | CAISEFISTDTQYF
TRBJ1-2 | TRBV5-4 | 14 | once | . | TGTGCCAGCAGCTTGGGAGGGGTAGACTATGGCTACACCTTC | CASSLGGVDYGYTF
TRBJ2-7 | TRBV25-1 | 13 | . | TRBD1 | TGTGCCAGCGGGACGACAGGGGGTTACGAGCAGTACTTC | CASGTTGGYEQYF
TRBJ2-1 | TRBV28 | 15 | . | . | TGTGCCAGCACCTTCCCCGGGGTTCCCTACAATGAGCAGTTCTTC | CASTFPGVPYNEQFF
TRBJ2-3 | TRBV12-5 | 17 | few | TRBD1 | TGTGCTAGTGGTTTGGTACATCAGGACAGGGTAGCTGATACGCAGTATTTT | CASGLVHQDRVADTQYF
TRBJ2-5 | TRBV28 | 13 | few | . | TGTGCCAGCAGTTTAGCTAGGTTCGCGGCCCAGTACTTC | CASSLARFAAQYF
TRBJ2-1 | TRBV29-1 | 15 | . | TRBD2 | TGCAGCGTTAATAGCGGGAGCTCATCCTACAATGAGCAGTTCTTC | CSVNSGSSSYNEQFF
TRBJ2-1 | TRBV30 | 14 | few | TRBD1 | TGTGCCTGGTCCGAAACGACAGGGGACAATGAGCAGTTCTTC | CAWSETTGDNEQFF
TRBJ2-5 | TRBV5-1 | 11 | few | . | TGCGCCAGCACCGTATCGGAGACCCAGTACTTC | CASTVSETQYF
TRBJ2-7 | TRBV7-9 | 13 | . | . | TGTGCCTCGACCCGGGACACCGACTACGAGCAGTACTTC | CASTRDTDYEQYF
TRBJ1-5 | TRBV30 | 15 | . | . | TGTGCCTGGAGTGCCTCCCGGGGGTCGCGTGCGCCCCAGCATTTT | CAWSASRGSRAPQHF
TRBJ2-1 | TRBV7-2 | 14 | few | . | TGTGCCAGCAGCCCCCTGGGAGGAGGCAATGAGCAGTTCTTC | CASSPLGGGNEQFF
TRBJ2-7 | TRBV30 | 14 | few | . | TGTGCCTGGAGTGTGATCAGGACCTCCTACGAGCAGTACTTC | CAWSVIRTSYEQYF
TRBJ1-1 | TRBV4-2 | 15 | few | . | TGTGCCAGCAGCCAAGATCGAGGGGGATACACTGAAGCTTTCTTT | CASSQDRGGYTEAFF
TRBJ2-1 | TRBV28 | 14 | few | . | TGTGCCAGCAGTTTGGGAGGCACCTACAATGAGCAGTTCTTC | CASSLGGTYNEQFF
TRBJ2-2 | TRBV6-5 | 11 | once | . | TGTGCCAGCCACCACACCGGGGAGCTGTTTTTT | CASHHTGELFF
TRBJ2-3 | TRBV7-2 | 14 | . | . | TGTGCCAGCAGCTTTGGCCTATCGGGAGATACGCAGTATTTT | CASSFGLSGDTQYF
TRBJ2-1 | TRBV5-4 | 14 | once | . | TGTGCCAGCAGCTTGGGTTTCTCCTACAATGAGCAGTTCTTC | CASSLGFSYNEQFF
TRBJ2-1 | TRBV29-1 | 12 | few | . | TGCAGCGTTGCCTCGGGGAGTAATGAGCAGTTCTTC | CSVASGSNEQFF
TRBJ2-1 | TRBV2 | 15 | . | . | TGTGCCAGCAGTGAAAACTTAGTCTCCTACAATGAGCAGTTCTTC | CASSENLVSYNEQFF
TRBJ2-7 | TRBV10-3 | 12 | once | . | TGTGCCATCAGTGAACAGTTGAGGGAGCAGTACTTC | CAISEQLREQYF
TRBJ2-1 | TRBV7-2 | 15 | . | . | TGTGCCAGCAGCTTAGGAGGACTACGTATCTATGAGCAGTTCTTC | CASSLGGLRIYEQFF
TRBJ1-4 | TRBV30 | 14 | . | . | TGTGCCTGGAGTTATGTGGGATCCAATGAAAAACTGTTTTTT | CAWSYVGSNEKLFF
TRBJ2-5 | TRBV29-1 | 12 | . | . | TGCAGCGTTGAACAGGCCCAAGAGACCCAGTACTTC | CSVEQAQETQYF
TRBJ2-5 | TRBV7-2 | 14 | . | . | TGTGCCAGCAGCACCCTAAGTTACTCGGTGACCCAGTACTTC | CASSTLSYSVTQYF
TRBJ2-3 | TRBV27 | 16 | . | . | TGTGCCAGCAGCACGTGGTGGCAGGGTCCCACAGATACGCAGTATTTT | CASSTWWQGPTDTQYF
TRBJ2-7 | TRBV18 | 14 | . | . | TGTGCCAGCTCACCGGGGACCCGTAAGTCCGAGCAGTACTTC | CASSPGTRKSEQYF
TRBJ1-2 | TRBV2 | 12 | few | . | TGTGCCAGCAGTGAAACCCAACAGGGCTACACCTTC | CASSETQQGYTF
TRBJ1-2 | TRBV29-1 | 13 | . | . | TGCAGCGTTGAAGCCGGCCAGGGGAATGGCTACACCTTC | CSVEAGQGNGYTF
TRBJ2-5 | TRBV4-2 | 15 | few | . | TGTGCCAGCAGCCGGAGGGAGCGAGGCCAAGAGACCCAGTACTTC | CASSRRERGQETQYF
TRBJ2-7 | TRBV10-3 | 13 | . | TRBD1 | TGTGCCATGGGGACAGGGGGCCACTACGAGCAGTACTTC | CAMGTGGHYEQYF
TRBJ2-7 | TRBV30 | 11 | . | . | TGTGCCTGGAGACGCTTCGACGAGCAGTACTTC | CAWRRFDEQYF
TRBJ2-7 | TRBV29-1 | 12 | . | . | TGCAGCGGCGGGTGGACCAACTACGAGCAGTACTTC | CSGGWTNYEQYF